The source of this T cell receptor beta chain is a study of OX40 agonist ivuxolimab in advanced cancers. This clone was counted a few times. TCRdb's table, derived via immunoSEQ multiplex PCR, lists solely in-frame clones and lacks some. Of approximately 28,000 clones listed, 76% are singletons. CDR1 and CDR2 from the germline V gene are SGHDT and YYEEEE. Trimming took off 0 bases at V and 9 bases at J, with 19 bases between the two ends. This CDR3 is built from 15 residues. The V gene is TRBV5-6, the J gene TRBJ2-7, with D perhaps TRBD2 (6 bases). The source of this sequence is an adult with an advanced solid tumor such as melanoma, head and neck, liver or kidney cancer. Here the sequenced sample was CD4+ or CD8+ T cells sorted from blood, taken in a trial of the OX40 agonist ivuxolimab. CDR3 sequence reads: CASSLAEGPGRGQYF. The CDR3 DNA reads as TGTGCCAGCAGCTTGGCGGAGGGGCCGGGGAGAGGGCAGTACTTC.